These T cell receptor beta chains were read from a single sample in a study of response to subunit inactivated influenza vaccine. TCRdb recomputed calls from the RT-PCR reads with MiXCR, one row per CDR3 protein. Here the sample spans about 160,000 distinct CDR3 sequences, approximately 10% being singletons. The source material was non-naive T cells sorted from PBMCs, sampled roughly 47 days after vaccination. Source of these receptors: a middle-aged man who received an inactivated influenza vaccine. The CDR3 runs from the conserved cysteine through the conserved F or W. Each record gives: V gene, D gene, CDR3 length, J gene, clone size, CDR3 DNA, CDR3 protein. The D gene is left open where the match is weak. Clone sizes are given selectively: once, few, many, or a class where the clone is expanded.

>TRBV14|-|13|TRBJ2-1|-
TGTGCCAGCAGCCCCCTGGGGCCCGGCCTGCAGTTCTTC
CASSPLGPGLQFF
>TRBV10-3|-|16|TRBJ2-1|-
TGTGCCATCAGTGATAGGGTCTCATACCTATACAATGAGCAGTTCTTC
CAISDRVSYLYNEQFF
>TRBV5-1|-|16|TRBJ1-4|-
TGCGCCAGCAGCTATGGTGGCGGGGCAGCTAATGAAAAACTGTTTTTT
CASSYGGGAANEKLFF
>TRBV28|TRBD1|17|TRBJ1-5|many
TGTGCCAGCAGGGTTAACAGGGGTAGTATAAGTCATCAGCCCCAGCATTTT
CASRVNRGSISHQPQHF
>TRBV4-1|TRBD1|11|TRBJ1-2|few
TGCGCCAGCAGCCAGGACAGGGGCTACACCTTC
CASSQDRGYTF
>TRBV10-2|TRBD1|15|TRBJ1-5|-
TGCGCCAGCAGTGACACAGGGGGCTACGGTCAGCCCCAGCATTTT
CASSDTGGYGQPQHF
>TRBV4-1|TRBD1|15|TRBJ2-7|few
TGCGCCAGCAGCACTCGGACAGGGGCGGCCTACGAGCAGTACTTC
CASSTRTGAAYEQYF
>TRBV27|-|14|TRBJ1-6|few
TGTGCCAGCAGTTTAAGGGTCGGCAATTCACCCCTCCACTTT
CASSLRVGNSPLHF
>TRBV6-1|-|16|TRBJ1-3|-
TGTGCCAGCAGTGACCCCGGGGGCCTTAGTGGAAACACCATATATTTT
CASSDPGGLSGNTIYF
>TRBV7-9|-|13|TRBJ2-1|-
TGTGCCAGCAGCTTAGGTCAGGACAATGAGCAGTTCTTC
CASSLGQDNEQFF
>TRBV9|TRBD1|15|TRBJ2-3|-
TGTGCCAGCAGCGTATTAGGGGACAGGGTAGATACGCAGTATTTT
CASSVLGDRVDTQYF
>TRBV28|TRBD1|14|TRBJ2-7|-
TGTGCCAGCCGGCGAAACAGGGGTTCCTACGAGCAGTACTTC
CASRRNRGSYEQYF
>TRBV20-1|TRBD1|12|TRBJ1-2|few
TGCAGTGCTAGTCAGGGGGACTATGGCTACACCTTC
CSASQGDYGYTF
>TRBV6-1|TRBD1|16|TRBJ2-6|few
TGTGCCAGCAAAGGACAGGGTATAGCTGGGGCCAACGTCCTGACTTTC
CASKGQGIAGANVLTF
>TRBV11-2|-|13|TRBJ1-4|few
TGTGCCAGCAGAGGGACCTTTAATGAAAAACTGTTTTTT
CASRGTFNEKLFF
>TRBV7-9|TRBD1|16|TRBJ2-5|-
TGTGCCAGCAGTCCGGACAGGGGCACGTACCAAGAGACCCAGTACTTC
CASSPDRGTYQETQYF
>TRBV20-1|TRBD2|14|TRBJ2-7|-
TGCAGTGCCAGGGAGGTAGCGGGAGCACACGAGCAGTACTTC
CSAREVAGAHEQYF
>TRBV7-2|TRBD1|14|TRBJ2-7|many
TGTGCCAGCAGCCGATTCAGGGGGCAGTACGAGCAGTACTTC
CASSRFRGQYEQYF
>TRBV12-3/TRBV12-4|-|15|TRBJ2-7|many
TGTGCCAGCAGTAACCGATCGGGACGAACCTACGAGCAGTACTTC
CASSNRSGRTYEQYF
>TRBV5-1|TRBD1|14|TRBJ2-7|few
TGCGCCAGCAGCTTGGCTCCAGGGGGCTACGAGCAGTACTTC
CASSLAPGGYEQYF
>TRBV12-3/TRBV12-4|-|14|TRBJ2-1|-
TGTGCCAGCCACAGAGGGGGGGGCTACAATGAGCAGTTCTTC
CASHRGGGYNEQFF
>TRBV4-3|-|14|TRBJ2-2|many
TGCGCCAGCAGCCAAGAACAGAACACCGGGGAGCTGTTTTTT
CASSQEQNTGELFF
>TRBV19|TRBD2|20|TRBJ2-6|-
TGTGCCAGACCAAGACTAGCGGAGCGTATACCGATATCTGGGGCCAACGTCCTGACTTTC
CARPRLAERIPISGANVLTF
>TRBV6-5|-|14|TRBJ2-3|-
TGTGCCAGCAGTTATCGAAGACGCACAGATACGCAGTATTTT
CASSYRRRTDTQYF
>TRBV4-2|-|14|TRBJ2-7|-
TGTGCCAGCAGCCAAGGGGACGGGATGTACGAGCAGTACTTC
CASSQGDGMYEQYF
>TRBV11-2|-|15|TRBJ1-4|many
TGTGCCAGCAGCTTAGACTCCCTTACCTATGAAAAACTGTTTTTT
CASSLDSLTYEKLFF
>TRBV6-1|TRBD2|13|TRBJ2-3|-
TGTGTCTCGGCTAGCGGGGGCACAGATACGCAGTATTTT
CVSASGGTDTQYF
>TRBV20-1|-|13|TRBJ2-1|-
TGCAGTGGGATTCCGGGATCCTACAATGAGCAGTTCTTC
CSGIPGSYNEQFF
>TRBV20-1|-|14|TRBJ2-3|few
TGCAGTGCTTCCAGTCAGCGGGGCACAGATACGCAGTATTTT
CSASSQRGTDTQYF
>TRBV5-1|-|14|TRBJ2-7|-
TGCGCCAGCAGCTTGAACAGGCGCACCTACGAGCAGTACTTC
CASSLNRRTYEQYF
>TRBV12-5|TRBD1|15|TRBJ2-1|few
TGTGCTAGTGGCCCGACAGGGGCGAAAGTTTTTGAGCAGTTCTTC
CASGPTGAKVFEQFF
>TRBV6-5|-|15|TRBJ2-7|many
TGTGCCAGCAGTTACGGTAGGGGGAGGGCTTACGAGCAGTACTTC
CASSYGRGRAYEQYF